This T cell receptor beta chain was identified during a study of CD8+ T cells in alopecia areata. Extraction of RNA preceded its reverse transcription into cDNA, which served as the sequencing template. Clones were sequenced by immunoSEQ multiplex PCR, and TCRdb holds only the in-frame ones, with some missing. In the table there are 150,000 to 200,000 clones, roughly 70% of which are singletons. From germline, CDR1 is SGHNT and CDR2 YYREEE (reference sequence). Unmatched junction bases numbered 11, after V lost 1 base and J lost 2 bases. The CDR3 covers 18 residues. The V call is TRBV5-4, the J call TRBJ2-3; 9 nucleotides match TRBD2. Here the sequenced sample was CD8+ T cells sorted from blood, taken at week 0. The origin of this receptor is a human donor with alopecia areata. The CDR3 region has the DNA TGTGCCAGCAGCTTGACTGTCCTAGCGGGGTTAAACACAGATACGCAGTATTTT. It specifies CASSLTVLAGLNTDTQYF. Together with reference TRBV5-4 and TRBJ2-3, the CDR3 gives the full variable domain: ETGVTQSPTHLIKTRGQQVTLRCSSQSGHNTVSWYQQALGQGPQFIFQYYREEENGRGNFPPRFSGLQFPNYSSELNVNALELDDSALYLCASSLTVLAGLNTDTQYFGPGTRLTVL.